This T cell receptor (beta chain) was identified in a study of blood T cells in healthy people across ages. The sample holds a few counts of this clonotype. A second PCR of roughly 7 to 11 cycles used a sample-barcoded 5' primer and a J-beta primer mix. TCRdb used MiXCR to reprocess the 5' RACE reads, holding one entry per CDR3 protein. The table lists about 1,500,000 distinct CDR3 sequences, roughly 45% of them singletons. The sequence was collected from a woman aged 18-30 years in good health. The sequencing input was blood.

CDR3 in DNA: TGCAGTGCCGACAGGGACACTGCAAAATACAATGAGCAGTTCTTC. This gives the protein CSADRDTAKYNEQFF. The chain uses TRBV20-1 and TRBJ2-1, with 7 bases matching TRBD1. CDR1 is DFQATT, CDR2 SNEGSKA, per germline (reference sequence). V shed 6 bases and J 4 bases; nucleotides not matched to a gene: 12. The CDR3 contains 15 residues.